The 28 T cell receptor beta chains reported below all come from one sample, sequenced in a study of blood T cell repertoires in COVID-19. Clones were read by immunoSEQ multiplex PCR, and TCRdb kept only the in-frame ones, dropping some. The top ten hold roughly 4% of the sample, which has about 300,000 clones, just over 85% seen once. Input material: PBMCs or T cells enriched from blood (not recorded which). Source of these receptors: a young man who had recovered from COVID-19.

The chain combines TRBV3-1 (or the pseudogene TRBV3-2) with TRBJ1-4, with D perhaps matching TRBD1 (5 bases). This CDR3 contains 17 residues. Looked up from germline, CDR1 is LGHDT and CDR2 is YNNKEL (reference sequence). The ends were cut back, 4 bases at V and 1 base at J, with 16 bases in the middle. CDR3 in DNA: TGTGCCAGCAGCCTCAAGTCGTGGGGGGGAACTAATGAAAAACTGTTTTTT. Translating it yields CASSLKSWGGTNEKLFF.

V is TRBV14 and J is TRBJ2-5; TRBD2 aligns across 12 bases. V lost 4 bases, J lost 4 bases, and 7 bases stayed unmatched. The CDR3 consists of 16 residues. Germline values: CDR1 SGHDN, CDR2 FVKESK. The chain's CDR3 is CASSRGLAGTLETQYF. CDR3 DNA: TGTGCCAGCAGCCGAGGACTAGCGGGGACCTTAGAGACCCAGTACTTC.

Only one count was recorded for this clone. V gene TRBV2 combines with J gene TRBJ1-2; D is uncertain. The CDR3 loop spans 14 amino acids. Germline assignment: CDR1 SNHLY and CDR2 FYNNEI. V was shortened by 10 bases and J by 4 bases, with 19 bases between the two germline ends. CDR3 region: CATPGAERLYGYTF. CDR3 bases: TGTGCCACTCCCGGAGCCGAGAGACTCTATGGCTACACCTTC.

The chain employs TRBV19 and TRBJ1-5; 9 nucleotides match TRBD1. Germline V CDR1 and CDR2: LNHDA, SQIVND (reference sequence). The CDR3 spans 14 residues. After removal of 6 bases from V and 6 bases from J, the junction contained 6 bases not matched to a gene. The chain's CDR3 is CASSPDRGTQPQHF. CDR3 coding DNA: TGTGCCAGTAGCCCGGACAGGGGTACTCAGCCCCAGCATTTT.

The chain is built from TRBV7-8 and TRBJ1-2; 8 bases are a match to TRBD1. CDR1 is SGHVS and CDR2 is FQNEAQ in the germline V gene. The CDR3 runs to 14 residues. After removal of 4 bases from V and 3 bases from J, the junction contained 4 bases not matched to a gene. The CDR3 DNA reads TGTGCCAGCAGCTACGAGGGACAGGACTATGGCTACACCTTC. This codes for CASSYEGQDYGYTF.

The chain is built from TRBV6-2 or TRBV6-3 and TRBJ1-1; D might be TRBD1 (5 bases). CDR3 length: 14 residues. V gave up 5 bases and J gave up 1 base, with 11 bases separating them. Germline CDR1 reads MNHEY; CDR2 reads SVGEGT. The CDR3 protein is CASSVRVSNTEAFF. CDR3 DNA: TGTGCCAGCAGTGTCAGGGTTTCGAACACTGAAGCTTTCTTT.

This clone came up a few times. This chain links TRBV28 with TRBJ1-3; D uncertain. The CDR3 sequence is 12 residues long. V lost 6 bases to trimming and J lost 4 bases, with 7 bases between them. Germline CDR1 and CDR2: MDHEN and SYDVKM. DNA for the CDR3: TGTGCCAGCAGCCTCAGGGGAAACACCATATATTTT. This encodes CASSLRGNTIYF.

In this sample, this clone turned up a few times. The chain joins TRBV3-1 (or the pseudogene TRBV3-2) to TRBJ1-6, with TRBD1 as a possible D gene (6 bases). From germline, CDR1 is LGHDT and CDR2 YNNKEL (reference sequence). Trimming removed 4 bases at V and 9 bases at J, with 16 bases between. The CDR3 contains 15 residues. The CDR3 here is CASSPPSGGASPLHF. CDR3 nucleotide sequence: TGTGCCAGCAGCCCCCCCTCGGGGGGGGCTTCACCCCTCCACTTT.

The chain links TRBV7-9 to TRBJ1-3, with D perhaps matching TRBD1 (5 bases). CDR3 length: 17 amino acids. Trimming removed 5 bases at V and 0 bases at J, with 17 bases between. Looked up from germline, CDR1 is SEHNR and CDR2 is FQNEAQ (reference sequence). The CDR3 region has the DNA TGTGCCAGCAGCGAACCCGGGACTTACCTCTCTGGAAACACCATATATTTT. Translation gives CASSEPGTYLSGNTIYF.

The gene calls are TRBV13 and TRBJ2-7; 7 bases agree with TRBD1. V was pared by 1 base and J by 4 bases, with 7 bases of the junction left unmatched. The CDR3 length is 15 residues. Looked up from germline, CDR1 is PRHDT and CDR2 is FYEKMQ (reference sequence). The CDR3 DNA reads TGTGCCAGCAGCTTAGAGGGGACAGAGAAATACGAGCAGTACTTC. Protein sequence: CASSLEGTEKYEQYF.

The chain combines TRBV6-5 with TRBJ1-1; D unresolved. V lost 0 bases, J lost 2 bases, and 7 bases lay in between. The germline gives CDR1 MNHEY, CDR2 SVGAGI. The CDR3 extends over 14 amino acids. CDR3 in amino acids: CASSYSHSNTEAFF. DNA for the CDR3: TGTGCCAGCAGTTACTCGCACAGCAACACTGAAGCTTTCTTT.

The chain combines TRBV11-1 with TRBJ2-5; 9 nucleotides align to TRBD2. The germline V gene has CDR1 SGHAT and CDR2 FQDESV (reference sequence). The CDR3 is made up of 15 amino acids. The ends lost 2 bases at V and 5 bases at J; junction bases unmatched: 6. The CDR3 spells CASSLRRGGMETQYF. In DNA, the CDR3 is TGTGCCAGCAGCTTAAGGCGGGGGGGCATGGAGACCCAGTACTTC.

The chain uses TRBV29-1 and TRBJ1-2; 9 bases are a match to TRBD1. This CDR3 is 14 amino acids long. After removal of 7 bases from V and 5 bases from J, the junction contained 11 bases not matched to a gene. Germline values: CDR1 SQVTM, CDR2 ANQGSEA. The CDR3 region is CSAGDRGAGYGYTF. CDR3 sequence (DNA): TGCAGCGCCGGAGACAGGGGGGCAGGATATGGCTACACCTTC.

The V and J genes are TRBV11-3 and TRBJ2-7; no clear D. The V gene lost 2 bases and the J gene lost 3 bases, with 14 bases spanning the gap. The CDR3 totals 15 residues. Germline V gene data show CDR1 as SGHNT and CDR2 as YENEEA. CDR3 residues: CASSLSGSDNYEQYF. In DNA form, the CDR3 reads TGTGCCAGCAGCTTATCAGGTTCCGATAACTACGAGCAGTACTTC.

The CDR3: CASSAEGTGIREQYF. The CDR3 DNA is TGCGCCAGCAGCGCTGAGGGGACAGGTATTCGCGAGCAGTACTTC. The chain recombines TRBV5-1 with TRBJ2-7; 8 positions match TRBD1. Trimming removed 4 bases from V and 6 bases from J; junction bases left unmatched: 12. Per germline, CDR1 SGHRS and CDR2 YFSETQ. The CDR3 is made up of 15 amino acids.

The chain joins TRBV18 to TRBJ1-4; 7 bases are a match to TRBD1. V trimming: 2 bases; J trimming: 4 bases; junction bases outside the gene matches: 7. Germline V gene sequence: CDR1 KGHSH, CDR2 LQKENI. CDR3 length equals 16 residues. This chain's CDR3 is CASSPSTGRNNEKLFF. CDR3 coding DNA: TGTGCCAGCTCACCATCGACAGGGAGGAATAATGAAAAACTGTTTTTT.

The chain combines TRBV7-9 with TRBJ1-2; a possible D gene is TRBD1 (5 bases). Trimming pared 5 bases from V and 2 bases from J, leaving 15 bases between. Per germline, CDR1 SEHNR and CDR2 FQNEAQ (reference sequence). The CDR3 is made up of 15 amino acids. In DNA, the CDR3 is TGTGCCAGCAGCCTGGGGGGGATTCTAAACTATGGCTACACCTTC. Residues: CASSLGGILNYGYTF.

In this sample, this clone turned up once. This chain links TRBV6-6 with TRBJ1-6; 9 positions agree with TRBD1. The CDR3 consists of 16 residues. The J segment lost 7 bases and the V segment lost 5 bases, leaving 9 bases of the junction unmatched. Germline-derived CDR1 and CDR2 are MNHNY and SVGAGI (reference sequence). The CDR3 coding sequence is TGTGCCAGCAGTCGGGGACAGGGCACGGGCAATTCACCCCTCCACTTT. This translates into CASSRGQGTGNSPLHF.

The chain combines TRBV9 with TRBJ2-2, with TRBD1 identical over 7 bases. The germline CDR1 and CDR2 sequences are SGDLS and YYNGEE. This CDR3 region has 17 residues. With 4 bases clipped from V and 6 bases from J, the junction kept 15 bases outside the gene matches. DNA for the CDR3: TGTGCCAGCAGCCTACCCTCCCCCCCAGGGGGTTCCGGGGAGCTGTTTTTT. Translated: CASSLPSPPGGSGELFF.

The chain carries TRBV19 and TRBJ1-1; no reliable D call. CDR3 size: 13 residues. Germline V gives CDR1 LNHDA, CDR2 SQIVND (reference sequence). Trimming took 6 bases from V and 5 from J, leaving 13 bases between them. The CDR3 protein is CASSWTERTEAFF. The CDR3 DNA follows: TGTGCCAGTAGCTGGACGGAGCGGACTGAAGCTTTCTTT.

This clone appeared once. The chain couples TRBV5-1 to TRBJ1-2; 8 bases align to TRBD1. Germline CDR1 is SGHRS and CDR2 is YFSETQ. The CDR3 totals 16 residues. J gave up 4 bases and V 1 base, and 9 bases lay outside the gene matches. CDR3 DNA sequence: TGCGCCAGCAGCTTGCCACCGCCGACAGGGGCCTATGGCTACACCTTC. Protein: CASSLPPPTGAYGYTF. The whole variable domain, filled in from reference TRBV5-1 and TRBJ1-2, reads KAGVTQTPRYLIKTRGQQVTLSCSPISGHRSVSWYQQTPGQGLQFLFEYFSETQRNKGNFPGRFSGRQFSNSRSEMNVSTLELGDSALYLCASSLPPPTGAYGYTFGSGTRLTVV.

This sequence joins TRBV7-2 and TRBJ2-7, with TRBD2 as a possible D gene (6 bases). V lost 1 base and J lost 0, with 10 bases in between. The length of the CDR3 is 15 residues. Germline lookup yields CDR1 SGHTA and CDR2 FQGNSA. The CDR3 is CASSLVGGTSYEQYF. In DNA, the CDR3 is TGTGCCAGCAGCTTAGTTGGCGGGACCTCCTACGAGCAGTACTTC.

This chain uses TRBV4-1 with TRBJ1-2; D is perhaps TRBD1 (5 bases). Trimming removed 4 bases from V and 4 bases from J, with 16 bases in between. This CDR3 comprises 15 residues. Germline V gene data show CDR1 as MGHRA and CDR2 as YSYEKL. In DNA, the CDR3 is TGCGCCAGCAGCCGTGTGGGGGGGGATGGCTATGGCTACACCTTC. Translation: CASSRVGGDGYGYTF.

This chain joins TRBV10-3 and TRBJ1-4; D unresolved. Germline lookup yields CDR1 ENHRY and CDR2 SYGVKD. V gave up 4 bases and J gave up 0 bases, with 6 bases separating them. The length of the CDR3 is 14 residues. CDR3 DNA sequence: TGTGCCATCAGTGTCGGTGCAACTAATGAAAAACTGTTTTTT. The encoded protein is CAISVGATNEKLFF.

The V gene is TRBV7-2, the J gene TRBJ2-5; D gene uncertain. Germline CDR1 SGHTA, CDR2 FQGNSA. V dropped 1 base and J dropped 5 bases, with 14 bases sitting between them. The CDR3 length is 15 residues. The CDR3 nucleotides read TGTGCCAGCAGCTTAGTTCGGCAGGCCTGGGAGACCCAGTACTTC. Protein product: CASSLVRQAWETQYF.

This clone was seen only once. The gene calls are TRBV5-1 and TRBJ1-1; no clear D gene. Germline V gene sequence: CDR1 SGHRS, CDR2 YFSETQ. V shed 0 bases and J shed 3 bases, with 18 bases lying between them. CDR3 length: 17 amino acids. Written as DNA, the CDR3 is TGCGCCAGCAGCTTGGGCCTAGGGCGGGAGATATACACTGAAGCTTTCTTT. It is translated as CASSLGLGREIYTEAFF.

V is TRBV3-1 (or the pseudogene TRBV3-2) and J is TRBJ1-3, with a tentative D call TRBD1 (5 bases). Germline CDR1 reads LGHDT; CDR2 reads YNNKEL (reference sequence). Trimming took off 5 bases at V and 0 bases at J, with 11 bases between the two ends. The length of the CDR3 is 15 residues. The CDR3 region has the DNA TGTGCCAGCAGCGTTGGGGGGGGCTCTGGAAACACCATATATTTT. This encodes CASSVGGGSGNTIYF.

CDR3 DNA: TGCGCCAGCAGCCAAGATGCTAGGTCTGAAGAGACCCAGTACTTC. Translation gives CASSQDARSEETQYF. V usage is TRBV4-1 and J usage is TRBJ2-5; no clear D gene. The CDR3 sequence is 15 residues long. Trimming cost V 0 bases and J 3 bases, with 11 bases left between them. Germline V gives CDR1 MGHRA, CDR2 YSYEKL.